This note documents a single T cell receptor beta chain sequence. This record comes from a study of blood T cell repertoires in COVID-19. Germline V CDR1 and CDR2: SQVTM, ANQGSEA. Trimming removed 8 bases from V and 5 bases from J; junction bases left unmatched: 4. The CDR3 has 11 residues. Clones were sequenced by immunoSEQ multiplex PCR, and TCRdb holds only the in-frame ones, with some missing. The sample consists of approximately 82,000 clones, around 80% of them appearing once. This sequence originates from a woman between 55 and 75 years old with acute or convalescent COVID-19. Sequencing was carried out using peripheral blood. This rearrangement joins TRBV29-1 to TRBJ2-5; 8 positions match TRBD2. CDR3 coding DNA: TGCAGCTTTGGACTAGCCGAGACCCAGTACTTC. This translates into CSFGLAETQYF.